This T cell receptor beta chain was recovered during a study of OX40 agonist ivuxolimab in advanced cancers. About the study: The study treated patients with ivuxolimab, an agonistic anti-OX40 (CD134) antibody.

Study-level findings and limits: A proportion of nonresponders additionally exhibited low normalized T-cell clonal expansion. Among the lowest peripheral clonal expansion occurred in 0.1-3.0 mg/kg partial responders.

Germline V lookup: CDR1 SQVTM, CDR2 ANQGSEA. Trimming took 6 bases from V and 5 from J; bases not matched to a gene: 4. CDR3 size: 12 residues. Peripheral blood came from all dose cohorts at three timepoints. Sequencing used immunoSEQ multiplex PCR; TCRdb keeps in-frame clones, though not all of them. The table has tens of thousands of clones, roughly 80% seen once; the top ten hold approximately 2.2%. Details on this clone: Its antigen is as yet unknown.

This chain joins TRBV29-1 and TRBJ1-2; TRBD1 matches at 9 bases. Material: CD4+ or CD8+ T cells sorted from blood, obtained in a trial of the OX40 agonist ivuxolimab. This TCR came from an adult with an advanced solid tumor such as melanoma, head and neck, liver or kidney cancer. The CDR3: CSVAGQGYGYTF. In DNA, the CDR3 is TGCAGCGTGGCGGGACAGGGATATGGCTACACCTTC. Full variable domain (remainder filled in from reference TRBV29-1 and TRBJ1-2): SAVISQKPSRDICQRGTSLTIQCQVDSQVTMMFWYRQQPGQSLTLIATANQGSEATYESGFVIDKFPISRPNLTFSTLTVSNMSPEDSSIYLCSVAGQGYGYTFGSGTRLTVV.